Listed below are T cell receptor beta chains from one sample, sequenced in a study of spatial heterogeneity in lung cancer. MiXCR, applied by TCRdb to the 5' RACE reads, yields one record per CDR3 protein. The table has more than 30,000 distinct CDR3 sequences, about 10% seen once; the top ten hold around 28%. The input for sequencing was PBMCs, taken at follow-up. The receptors were sampled from a female donor with early-stage non-small cell lung cancer. CDR3s include the opening cysteine and the closing phenylalanine or tryptophan. A clone size is listed for some rows: how often the clone was seen (once, few, many), or a class if it is expanded.

v_gene	abundance	len	j_gene	CDR3aa
TRBV27	few	18	TRBJ1-6	CASSFGRGQSSYNSPLHF
TRBV3-1	few	15	TRBJ1-1	CVSSQSTLAIGEAFF
TRBV7-8	NA	18	TRBJ2-1	CASSLRVSGVLAYNEQFF
TRBV7-2	few	14	TRBJ2-3	CASSGTSGLAAQYF
TRBV7-9	many	14	TRBJ2-5	CASRSGQYQETQYF
TRBV5-4	NA	15	TRBJ2-1	CASSLGTGLGNEQFF
TRBV27	few	16	TRBJ2-1	CASSAPGQGGLNEQFF
TRBV28	few	14	TRBJ1-2	CASSLAGLLYGYTF
TRBV10-3	few	15	TRBJ1-5	CAISEQGANGQPQHF
TRBV20-1	few	15	TRBJ1-2	CSARDYRTVDYGYTF
TRBV29-1	many	11	TRBJ2-1	CSVGPSYEQFF
TRBV15	NA	15	TRBJ1-2	CATSRETGGYYGYTF
TRBV11-2	many	16	TRBJ1-1	CASSFYPLSAYTEAFF
TRBV20-1	many	13	TRBJ2-7	CSARDRESYEQYF
TRBV20-1	many	13	TRBJ2-7	CSARGVHSYEQYF
TRBV7-6	NA	16	TRBJ2-7	CASSAMPGQQPYEQYF
TRBV29-1	medium-sized	11	TRBJ2-3	CSVLGTDTQYF
TRBV5-1	NA	15	TRBJ2-2	CASSQRGTNTGELFF
TRBV5-1	few	14	TRBJ2-5	CASSTRGPEETQYF
TRBV5-6	many	14	TRBJ2-7	CASSPGTGSYEQYF
TRBV12-3/TRBV12-4	NA	14	TRBJ2-1	CASSLMQGDGEQFF
TRBV20-1	many	17	TRBJ1-6	CSARVPTGALPDSPLHF
TRBV3-1	many	13	TRBJ2-7	CASSHTAIDEQYF
TRBV19	many	13	TRBJ1-2	CASSPTASYGYTF
TRBV5-4	few	13	TRBJ1-2	CASRGDRDHGYTF
TRBV12-5	many	14	TRBJ1-5	CASGTGNWNQPQHF
TRBV2	many	12	TRBJ2-1	CASSWDSHEQFF
TRBV28	medium-sized	12	TRBJ2-7	CASSMTGFEQYF
TRBV24-1	NA	15	TRBJ2-1	CATSDPQGNYNEQFF
TRBV20-1	NA	14	TRBJ1-4	CSARVADVNEKLFF
TRBV19	few	14	TRBJ2-2	CASTSTGIHGELFF
TRBV12-3/TRBV12-4	many	16	TRBJ2-7	CASSSSTSGGAGEQYF
TRBV19	NA	15	TRBJ2-7	CASSSPGSRTYEQYF
TRBV5-1	few	15	TRBJ2-5	CASSLALGVTETQYF
TRBV28	many	14	TRBJ1-6	CASSFSGQGSPLHF
TRBV7-2	few	15	TRBJ1-6	CASSSLPQGNSPLHF
TRBV7-2	many	14	TRBJ2-2	CASSSGLPPGELFF
TRBV10-3	many	14	TRBJ1-1	CAISGGAANTEAFF
TRBV7-2	NA	20	TRBJ2-3	CASSLKARQNLPGPTDTQYF
TRBV12-3/TRBV12-4	NA	11	TRBJ1-1	CASSMNTEAFF
TRBV29-1	few	13	TRBJ1-2	CSVDSRGLDGYTF
TRBV29-1	many	17	TRBJ2-5	CSVEDLRQGLYQETQYF
TRBV20-1	many	14	TRBJ1-5	CSAVGIIGNQPQHF
TRBV5-4	NA	13	TRBJ1-2	CASSLETTSGYTF
TRBV7-9	NA	15	TRBJ1-4	CASSGKAINNEKLFF
TRBV28	many	12	TRBJ2-2	CASRGVPGELFF
TRBV5-1	NA	15	TRBJ2-7	CASSSSGGSPYEQYF
TRBV21-1	many	14	TRBJ2-2	CASAIHWNTGELFF
TRBV6-6	many	16	TRBJ2-3	CASSTPWGGRADTQYF